Below are 14 T cell receptor beta chains sequenced from a single sample in a study of long-term antiretroviral therapy in people with HIV. Survey-level immunoSEQ v3.0 assays were run. Method: immunoSEQ multiplex PCR; TCRdb's copy keeps in-frame clones and lacks some. The table includes roughly 16,000 clones, around nine tenths detected once. This specimen consisted of unsorted PBMCs, obtained approximately 2.3 years before starting antiretroviral therapy. The receptor source for this set is a woman in her twenties or thirties with HIV.

The chain employs TRBV30 and TRBJ1-1; possible D gene TRBD1, 6 bases. CDR1 is GTSNPN, CDR2 SVGIG, per germline (reference sequence). V was trimmed by 6 bases and J by 1 base, leaving 15 bases between them. The CDR3 consists of 14 residues. DNA for the CDR3: TGTGCCTGTACGGACAGCATCGGGAACACTGAAGCTTTCTTT. Its translation: CACTDSIGNTEAFF.

The chain combines TRBV19 with TRBJ2-6; D is uncertain. This CDR3 spans 15 amino acids. Germline CDR1 and CDR2: LNHDA and SQIVND (reference sequence). V was pared by 4 bases and J by 1 base, with 8 bases between. The CDR3 here is CASSTYTSGANVLTF. As DNA, the CDR3 is TGTGCCAGTAGTACTTATACATCTGGGGCCAACGTCCTGACTTTC.

The chain uses TRBV7-9 and TRBJ2-1; D is perhaps TRBD2 (6 bases). Germline lookup yields CDR1 SEHNR and CDR2 FQNEAQ (reference sequence). This CDR3 is built from 15 residues. Trimming removed 6 bases at V and 4 bases at J, with 16 bases between. The CDR3 region is CASRPGGLWYNEQFF. DNA for the CDR3: TGTGCCAGCAGACCCGGGGGTCTGTGGTACAATGAGCAGTTCTTC. The full variable domain, in which reference TRBV7-9 and TRBJ2-1 provide the parts outside the CDR3, is DTGVSQNPRHKITKRGQNVTFRCDPISEHNRLYWYRQTLGQGPEFLTYFQNEAQLEKSRLLSDRFSAERPKGSFSTLEIQRTEQGDSAMYLCASRPGGLWYNEQFFGPGTRLTVL.

In its sample, this clone was seen once. This CDR3 is also generated by other DNA sequences in the sample. This chain uses TRBV6-4 with TRBJ1-5, with D unresolved. Germline V gene data show CDR1 as MRHNA and CDR2 as SNTAGT. V dropped 3 bases and J dropped 0 bases, with 3 bases sitting between them. The CDR3 is 13 amino acids. The CDR3 region is CASSEGSNQPQHF. For the CDR3, the DNA is TGTGCCAGCAGTGAGGGTAGCAATCAGCCCCAGCATTTT.

This clone was observed a few times. This chain links TRBV7-9 with TRBJ1-2; D unresolved. The CDR3 runs to 12 residues. Looked up from germline, CDR1 is SEHNR and CDR2 is FQNEAQ (reference sequence). The V end lost 6 bases, the J end lost 3 bases, and 8 bases lay between the germline ends. The CDR3 bases are TGTGCCAGCAGAGGGATCGACTATGGCTACACCTTC. It yields the protein CASRGIDYGYTF. Using reference TRBV7-9 and TRBJ1-2 for the parts outside the CDR3, the full variable domain is DTGVSQNPRHKITKRGQNVTFRCDPISEHNRLYWYRQTLGQGPEFLTYFQNEAQLEKSRLLSDRFSAERPKGSFSTLEIQRTEQGDSAMYLCASRGIDYGYTFGSGTRLTVV.

The V call is TRBV6-4, the J call TRBJ2-1; TRBD2 agrees at 9 bases. This CDR3 contains 16 residues. From germline, CDR1 is MRHNA and CDR2 SNTAGT. The junction had 3 bases not matched to a gene; V was cut back by 0 bases and J by 3 bases. This chain's CDR3 is CASSDSVAGDYNEQFF. The CDR3 DNA is TGTGCCAGCAGTGACTCAGTAGCGGGAGACTACAATGAGCAGTTCTTC.

The chain combines TRBV4-1 with TRBJ1-3, with no clear D. This CDR3 is 16 amino acids long. Germline V lookup: CDR1 MGHRA, CDR2 YSYEKL. Trimming shortened V by 6 bases and J by 1 base, and 16 bases separated the two germline ends. The CDR3 sequence: CASRQTQMDSGNTIYF. The CDR3 region has the DNA TGCGCCAGCAGACAAACACAGATGGATTCTGGAAACACCATATATTTT.

The chain has TRBV7-2 and TRBJ1-1; unclear D gene. The CDR3 length is 14 residues. Germline loops: CDR1 SGHTA, CDR2 FQGNSA. V lost 0 bases, J lost 11 bases, and 16 bases lay in between. In DNA form, the CDR3 reads TGTGCCAGCAGCTTAGCCACAGCATTCACTTTGGCTTTCTTT. This encodes CASSLATAFTLAFF.

The chain joins TRBV6-6 to TRBJ2-1, with D uncertain. Deletions cut 6 bases from V and 5 bases from J, with 14 bases between. In germline, CDR1 is MNHNY, CDR2 SVGAGI (reference sequence). CDR3 size: 14 residues. CDR3 protein: CASSLPDEDNEQFF. In DNA, the CDR3 is TGTGCCAGCAGCTTACCGGACGAGGACAATGAGCAGTTCTTC.

The V and J genes are TRBV4-1 and TRBJ2-7; 10 positions match TRBD2. This CDR3 region has 16 residues. The trim removed 0 bases at V and 4 bases at J, leaving 6 bases unmatched. From germline, CDR1 is MGHRA and CDR2 YSYEKL. CDR3 protein: CASSQDRASGGYEQYF. In DNA, the CDR3 is TGCGCCAGCAGCCAAGATAGGGCTAGCGGGGGATACGAGCAGTACTTC.

This chain uses TRBV7-9 with TRBJ2-2, with D perhaps given as TRBD1 or TRBD2 (5 bases each). Germline lookup yields CDR1 SEHNR and CDR2 FQNEAQ (reference sequence). V dropped 2 bases and J dropped 1 base, with 11 bases sitting between them. This CDR3 is built from 16 residues. The chain's CDR3 is CASSLNEGRNTGELFF. The DNA of the CDR3 is TGTGCCAGCAGCTTAAACGAGGGACGGAACACCGGGGAGCTGTTTTTT.

The rearrangement links TRBV18 to TRBJ1-3, with a possible D match to TRBD1 (5 bases). The CDR3 is made up of 15 amino acids. V shed 5 bases and J shed 1 base, with 12 bases lying between them. Germline CDR1 and CDR2: KGHSH and LQKENI. The CDR3 nucleotides read TGTGCCAGCTCAACCACGCAGGGATCTGGAAACACCATATATTTT. It codes for CASSTTQGSGNTIYF. Full variable domain (outside the CDR3, taken from reference TRBV18 and TRBJ1-3): NAGVMQNPRHLVRRRGQEARLRCSPMKGHSHVYWYRQLPEEGLKFMVYLQKENIIDESGMPKERFSAEFPKEGPSILRIQQVVRGDSAAYFCASSTTQGSGNTIYFGEGSWLTVV.

The rearrangement joins TRBV19 to TRBJ1-1; D is perhaps TRBD1 (6 bases). This CDR3 contains 14 residues. Trimming took 6 bases from V and 3 from J, leaving 14 bases between them. From germline, CDR1 is LNHDA and CDR2 SQIVND (reference sequence). CDR3 sequence (DNA): TGTGCCAGTAGGCCCACGGACAGATACACTGAAGCTTTCTTT. Translating it yields CASRPTDRYTEAFF. Based on the CDR3 plus reference TRBV19 and TRBJ1-1, the full variable domain is DGGITQSPKYLFRKEGQNVTLSCEQNLNHDAMYWYRQDPGQGLRLIYYSQIVNDFQKGDIAEGYSVSREKKESFPLTVTSAQKNPTAFYLCASRPTDRYTEAFFGQGTRLTVV.

The chain uses TRBV5-4 and TRBJ2-5; 8 bases are a match to TRBD1. The germline CDR1 and CDR2 sequences are SGHNT and YYREEE (reference sequence). The CDR3 has 14 amino acids. Trimming cost V 4 bases and J 4 bases; bases outside gene matches: 6. The CDR3 region is CASSQDRVAETQYF. CDR3 nucleotide sequence: TGTGCCAGCAGCCAGGACAGGGTCGCAGAGACCCAGTACTTC.